This passage covers 10 T cell receptor beta chains from one sample sequenced in a study of blood T cell repertoires in COVID-19. Repertoires were generated with immunoSEQ multiplex PCR, while TCRdb's copy carries only in-frame clones and drops some. The sample records around 93,000 clones, 70% to 90% being singletons. Sequenced sample: peripheral blood. The origin of the receptors is a man in his sixties with acute or convalescent COVID-19.

The chain uses TRBV6-2 or TRBV6-3 and TRBJ1-5; D gene ambiguous. The ends were cut back, 6 bases at V and 6 bases at J, with 9 bases in the middle. Germline CDR1 is MNHEY and CDR2 is SVGEGT. The CDR3 runs to 12 residues. CDR3 residues: CASSHQAQPQHF. The DNA of the CDR3 is TGTGCCAGCAGCCACCAGGCTCAGCCCCAGCATTTT.

This chain connects TRBV24-1 to TRBJ2-1, with D possibly being TRBD1 (5 bases). Germline CDR1 and CDR2: KGHDR and SFDVKD. This CDR3 contains 15 residues. The V end lost 5 bases, the J end lost 3 bases, and 13 bases lay between the germline ends. CDR3 sequence: CATSAWTSNYNEQFF. The CDR3 coding sequence is TGTGCCACCAGTGCATGGACATCTAACTACAATGAGCAGTTCTTC.

The chain uses TRBV7-9 and TRBJ2-2; 7 bases are shared with TRBD2. With V trimmed by 5 bases and J by 7 bases, 10 bases remained unmatched. This CDR3 has 15 amino acids. Germline V CDR1 and CDR2: SEHNR, FQNEAQ (reference sequence). The CDR3 coding sequence is TGTGCCAGCAGCCAAAGCTCTTGGGAGGGCGGGGAGCTGTTTTTT. This gives the protein CASSQSSWEGGELFF.

The chain links TRBV12-3 or TRBV12-4 to TRBJ1-5, with 8 nucleotides matching TRBD1. The CDR3 sequence is 13 residues long. V dropped 7 bases and J dropped 7; count of bases not matched to a gene: 6. CDR3 amino acids: CASNRQGWQPQHF. The CDR3 region has the DNA TGTGCCAGCAACAGACAGGGGTGGCAGCCCCAGCATTTT.

This clone was seen ten or more times. Other DNA sequences in this sample translate to the same CDR3. J is TRBJ1-1 and V is TRBV11-3; 9 nucleotides align to TRBD1. CDR1 is SGHNT, CDR2 YENEEA, per germline. J was trimmed by 6 bases and V by 4 bases; bases with no gene match: 6. This CDR3 has 14 amino acids. The chain's CDR3 is CASSSPGQGAEAFF. In DNA, the CDR3 is TGTGCCAGCAGCTCGCCGGGACAGGGTGCTGAAGCTTTCTTT.

The chain couples TRBV5-1 to TRBJ2-2; 13 positions match TRBD2. The CDR3 sequence is 16 residues long. The V gene's germline CDR1 is SGHRS and CDR2 YFSETQ. The J segment lost 5 bases and the V segment lost 4 bases, leaving 5 bases of the junction unmatched. This CDR3 is CASSLGLAGETGELFF. The CDR3 bases are TGCGCCAGCAGCCTCGGACTAGCGGGAGAGACCGGGGAGCTGTTTTTT.

Notes on this clone: Compared with germline, one end of the junction differs, possibly owing to a read error. This sequence joins TRBV29-1 and TRBJ2-2; D might be TRBD2 (6 bases). The CDR3 contains 15 residues. Germline CDR1 SQVTM, CDR2 ANQGSEA. CDR3 amino acids: CSVQEWGENTGELFF. For the CDR3, the DNA is TGCAGCGTTCAAGAGTGGGGGGAGAACACCGGGGAGCTGTTTTTT.

The chain is built from TRBV7-6 and TRBJ2-5; maybe TRBD2 (6 bases). The CDR3 length is 14 residues. Germline lookup yields CDR1 SGHVS and CDR2 FNYEAQ. Trimming pared 3 bases from V and 10 bases from J, leaving 18 bases between. CDR3 protein: CASSFPGSSGGQYF. For the CDR3, the DNA is TGTGCCAGCAGCTTCCCGGGGTCGTCCGGGGGCCAGTACTTC.

The chain uses TRBV7-9 and TRBJ1-6; D is possibly TRBD1 (5 bases). Per the germline V gene, CDR1 is SEHNR and CDR2 is FQNEAQ (reference sequence). This CDR3 comprises 15 residues. Trimming stripped 2 bases from V and 9 bases from J, with 14 bases between. The CDR3 nucleotides are TGTGCCAGCAGCTTACAGGGTACCTCCACTTCACCCCTCCACTTT. This encodes CASSLQGTSTSPLHF.

The rearrangement links TRBV10-3 to TRBJ2-7; D uncertain. CDR3 length: 12 amino acids. Per germline, CDR1 ENHRY and CDR2 SYGVKD. V lost 10 bases and J lost 6, with 16 bases in between. The CDR3 spells CATKEQFGEQYF. As DNA, the CDR3 is TGTGCCACAAAGGAACAGTTTGGCGAGCAGTACTTC.